The present TCR beta chain was sequenced within a study of identical twins. Whole-study findings and limits: Twins shared beta out-of-frame sequences in excess, but this excess was weaker. The study found excess low generation probability among twin-shared out-of-frame alpha sequences. Beta clonotypes that were abundant in cord blood contained fewer insertions, a pattern absent from memory repertoires.

This clonotype was observed a few times. The target antigen is unknown. The germline V gene encodes CDR1 LGHDT and CDR2 YNNKEL (reference sequence). Trimming left V 0 bases short and J 3 bases short, with 12 bases between. This CDR3 contains 16 residues. Unique molecular identifiers were present on cDNA, and template switching added a universal primer site. TCRdb re-called the 5' RACE reads through MiXCR, storing one row per CDR3 protein. The table shows hundreds of thousands of distinct CDR3 sequences, with 7% to 8.5% occurring only once. The sample also formed part of further work on yellow fever vaccine responses in identical twins.

The chain is built from TRBV3-1 and TRBJ2-1; D is possibly TRBD1 or TRBD2 (6 bases each). The sequencing input was CD8+ T cells sorted from blood. The sequence came from a woman between 18 and 29 years old in good health. The DNA for the CDR3 is TGTGCCAGCAGCCAAGAAGAGGGGGGTTACTACAATGAGCAGTTCTTC. Translated: CASSQEEGGYYNEQFF.